The subject of this entry is one TCR beta chain. Its antigen specificity is not known. Nothing much larger sits one base from this clone, and base qualities are not available. Taken from cysteine to phenylalanine, the CDR3 has 14 residues. Only the CDR3 part of the read is kept: 42 bases, read in frame from the first base. Reading the germline V gene gives CDR1 SGHRS and CDR2 YFSETQ. A distance of 8 bases separates the germline ends of V and J, which lose 0 bases and 2 bases respectively. The sample belongs to a study of control samples from healthy donors and cancer patients (dated by TCRdb to 2020 to 2021). The receptor library was made with the immunoSEQ multiplex PCR assay. TCRdb took this table from immuneACCESS and kept in-frame rearrangements with V and J called. Such tables lack part of the clones; where checked against another copy, unresolved V genes explain under half of the gap, and the rest is unexplained. The sample table contains about 110,000 clones; only one count was recorded for 70% to 90% of them. The leading ten clones occupy about 3.7% of the sample.

The sequence derives from a woman aged 60-70 years with lung cancer. The sequenced sample was PBMCs. The V and J genes are TRBV5-1 and TRBJ2-5; the D gene lacks a confident call. The sequenced DNA is TGCGCCAGCAGCTTGGGAGAGTATCAAGAGACCCAGTACTTC. Its translation is CASSLGEYQETQYF. Outside the CDR3, residues come from the reference TRBV5-1 and TRBJ2-5 proteins, so the full variable domain is: KAGVTQTPRYLIKTRGQQVTLSCSPISGHRSVSWYQQTPGQGLQFLFEYFSETQRNKGNFPGRFSGRQFSNSRSEMNVSTLELGDSALYLCASSLGEYQETQYFGPGTRLLVL.